The following is a TCR beta chain sequence with its context. No antigen is known for it. The record has no base qualities; no much larger clone is one base away. The entry originates in a study of blood T cell repertoires in COVID-19 (dated by TCRdb to between 2020 and 2021). For context, the study as a whole: The collaborator samples originated in the United States, Italy and Spain and spanned the acute and convalescent phases of COVID-19. The repertoires were released in a freely available public database intended as a resource for research on the immune response to SARS-CoV-2. Sample metadata almost always included a de-identified subject ID, COVID-19 status, age in years and sex. The samples were drawn from the first 160 participants of the ongoing ImmuneRACE study and from 1,200 or so subjects provided by 6 global collaborators. The material from the prospective study consisted of cDNA or gDNA derived from T cells, B-cell-depleted T cells, or PBMCs. The dataset comprised deeply sampled blood TCRbeta repertoires from subjects exposed to, actively infected with, or recovered from COVID-19. Where available, HLA class I and class II types were taken from metadata supplied by the sample provider and were not determined by assay-based typing.

Study-wide conclusions, independent of this receptor: Clinical and demographic metadata were provided uncurated, with the amount varying by source and participant.

The immunoSEQ Assay, a bias-controlled multiplex PCR, was used to amplify TCRbeta CDR3 regions from genomic DNA. As for how the authors treated the data: The number of nucleated cells in each sample was estimated by amplification of reference gene primers within the assay. Sequence reads were collapsed and filtered to measure the absolute abundance of every unique TCRbeta CDR3 rearrangement. For each sample, productive Simpson clonality was calculated by taking the square root of Simpson's diversity index across productive rearrangements. Here the immuneACCESS table is served through TCRdb, limited to in-frame sequences with V and J called. Missing clones are a known gap in these copies; in checked studies unresolved V genes cover under half, and the rest lacks a known reason. The V and J calls and clone size come from that table; D and trimming were worked out from the DNA. This sample has some 200,000 clones in its table, and 70% to 90% of those were observed once. The ten biggest clones cover 2.5% of the sample.

Collaborating institutions collected whole blood in K2EDTA tubes following their own protocols. For TCRbeta analysis, collaborators shipped samples in one of three forms: frozen whole blood, isolated PBMCs, or DNA extracted from either of those sample types. There are 13 amino acids in the CDR3, from cysteine to phenylalanine inclusive. Of the read, only the CDR3 DNA is kept; its 39 bases are in frame from base 1. Via the germline V gene, CDR1 is SGHRS and CDR2 YFSETQ. V lost 3 bases and J lost 3 bases; the stretch between them is 9 bases long. Sample: peripheral blood. The rearrangement combines TRBV5-1 with TRBJ1-2, with the D gene not clear enough to name. The TCR was taken from a man aged 35-49 years with active or convalescent COVID-19. CDR3 sequence: CASSSKGDYGYTF. The DNA sequence reads TGCGCCAGCAGCTCTAAGGGAGACTATGGCTACACCTTC.